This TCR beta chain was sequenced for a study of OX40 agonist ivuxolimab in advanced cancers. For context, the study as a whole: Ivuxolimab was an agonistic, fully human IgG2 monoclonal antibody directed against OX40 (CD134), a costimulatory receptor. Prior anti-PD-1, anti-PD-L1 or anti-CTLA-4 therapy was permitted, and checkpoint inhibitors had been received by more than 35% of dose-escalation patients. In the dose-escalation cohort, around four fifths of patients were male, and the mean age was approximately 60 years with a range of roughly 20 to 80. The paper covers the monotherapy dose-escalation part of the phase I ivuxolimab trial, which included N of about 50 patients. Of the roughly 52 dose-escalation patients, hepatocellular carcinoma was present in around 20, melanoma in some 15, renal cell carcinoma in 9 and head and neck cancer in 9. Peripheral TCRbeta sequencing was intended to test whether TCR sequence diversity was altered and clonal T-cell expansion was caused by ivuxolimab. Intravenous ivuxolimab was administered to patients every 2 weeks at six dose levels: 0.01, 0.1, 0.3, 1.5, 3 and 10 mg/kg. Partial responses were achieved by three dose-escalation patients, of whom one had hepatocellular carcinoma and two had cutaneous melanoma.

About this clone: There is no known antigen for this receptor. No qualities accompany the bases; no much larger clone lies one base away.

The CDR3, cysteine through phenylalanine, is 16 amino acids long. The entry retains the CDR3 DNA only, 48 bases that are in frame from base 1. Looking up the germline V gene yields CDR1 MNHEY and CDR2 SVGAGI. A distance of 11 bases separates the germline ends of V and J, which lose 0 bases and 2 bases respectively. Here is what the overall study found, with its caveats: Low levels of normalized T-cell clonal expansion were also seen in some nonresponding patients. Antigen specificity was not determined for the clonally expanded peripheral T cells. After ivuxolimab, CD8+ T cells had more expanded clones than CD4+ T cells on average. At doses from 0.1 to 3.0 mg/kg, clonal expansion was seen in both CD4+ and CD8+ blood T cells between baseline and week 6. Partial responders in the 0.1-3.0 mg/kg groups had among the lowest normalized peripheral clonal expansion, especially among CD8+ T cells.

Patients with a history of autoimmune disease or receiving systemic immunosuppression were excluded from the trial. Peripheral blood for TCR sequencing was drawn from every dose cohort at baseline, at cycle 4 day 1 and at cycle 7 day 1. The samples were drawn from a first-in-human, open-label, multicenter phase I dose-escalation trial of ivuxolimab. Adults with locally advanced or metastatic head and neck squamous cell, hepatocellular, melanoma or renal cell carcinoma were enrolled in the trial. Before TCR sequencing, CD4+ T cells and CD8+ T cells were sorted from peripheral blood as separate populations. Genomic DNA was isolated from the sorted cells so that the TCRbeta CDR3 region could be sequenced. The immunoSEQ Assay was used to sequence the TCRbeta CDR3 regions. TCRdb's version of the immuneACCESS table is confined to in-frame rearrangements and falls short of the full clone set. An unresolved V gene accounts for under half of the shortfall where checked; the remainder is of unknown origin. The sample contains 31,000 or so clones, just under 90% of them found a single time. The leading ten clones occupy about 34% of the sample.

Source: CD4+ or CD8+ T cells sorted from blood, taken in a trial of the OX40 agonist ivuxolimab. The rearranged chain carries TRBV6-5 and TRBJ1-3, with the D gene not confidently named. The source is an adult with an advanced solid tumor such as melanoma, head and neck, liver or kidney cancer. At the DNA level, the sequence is TGTGCCAGCAGTTACTCGACCTCTTGGACTGGAAACACCATATATTTT. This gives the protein CASSYSTSWTGNTIYF.